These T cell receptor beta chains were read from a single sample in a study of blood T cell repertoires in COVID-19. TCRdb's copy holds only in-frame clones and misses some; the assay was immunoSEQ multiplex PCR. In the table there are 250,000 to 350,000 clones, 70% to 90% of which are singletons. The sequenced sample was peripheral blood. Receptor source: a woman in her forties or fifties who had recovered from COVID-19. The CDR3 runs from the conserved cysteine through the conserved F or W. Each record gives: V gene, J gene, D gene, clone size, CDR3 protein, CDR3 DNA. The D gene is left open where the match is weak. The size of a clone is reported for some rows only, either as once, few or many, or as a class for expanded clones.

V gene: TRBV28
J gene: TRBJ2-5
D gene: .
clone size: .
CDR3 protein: CASSFRGGETQYF
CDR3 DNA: TGTGCCAGCAGTTTCAGGGGTGGAGAGACCCAGTACTTC

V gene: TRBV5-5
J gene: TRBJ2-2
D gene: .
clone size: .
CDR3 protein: CASSSDLAITGELFF
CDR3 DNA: TGTGCCAGCAGCTCAGACCTAGCTATAACCGGGGAGCTGTTTTTT

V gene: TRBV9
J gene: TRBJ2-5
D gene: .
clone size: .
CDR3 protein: CASSAATNRETQYF
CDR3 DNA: TGTGCCAGCAGCGCGGCCACAAACAGAGAGACCCAGTACTTC

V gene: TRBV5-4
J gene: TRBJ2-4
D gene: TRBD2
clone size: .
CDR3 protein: CASSLAGDIQYF
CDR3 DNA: TGTGCCAGCAGTCTAGCGGGGGACATTCAGTACTTC

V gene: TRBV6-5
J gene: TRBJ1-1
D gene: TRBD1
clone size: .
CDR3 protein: CASRSDREDTEAFF
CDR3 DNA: TGTGCCAGCAGGTCGGACAGGGAGGATACTGAAGCTTTCTTT

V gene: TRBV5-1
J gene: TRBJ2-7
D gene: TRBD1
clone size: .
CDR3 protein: CASSTEGQDYEQYF
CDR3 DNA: TGCGCCAGCAGCACCGAAGGACAGGACTACGAGCAGTACTTC

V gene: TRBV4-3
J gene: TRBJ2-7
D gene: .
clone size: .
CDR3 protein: CASSQEQRYEQYF
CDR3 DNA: TGCGCCAGCAGCCAAGAGCAGAGGTACGAGCAGTACTTC

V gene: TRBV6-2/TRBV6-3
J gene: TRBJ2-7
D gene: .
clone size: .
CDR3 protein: CASSPSSGHSNYEQYF
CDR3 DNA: TGTGCCAGCAGCCCTTCGAGCGGCCACTCCAACTACGAGCAGTACTTC

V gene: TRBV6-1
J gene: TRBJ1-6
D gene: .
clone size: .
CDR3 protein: CAGGRSYNSPLHF
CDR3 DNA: TGTGCAGGAGGACGGAGCTATAATTCACCCCTCCACTTT

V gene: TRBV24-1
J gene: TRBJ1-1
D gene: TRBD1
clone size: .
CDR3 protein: CATSDSTGVGKAFF
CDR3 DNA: TGTGCCACCAGTGACTCAACAGGGGTGGGAAAAGCTTTCTTT

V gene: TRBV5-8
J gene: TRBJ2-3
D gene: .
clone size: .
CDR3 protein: CASSFGLPTDTQYF
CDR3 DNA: TGTGCCAGCAGCTTTGGACTCCCCACAGATACGCAGTATTTT

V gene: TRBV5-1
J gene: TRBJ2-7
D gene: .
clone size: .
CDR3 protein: CASSFRAPGTSEQYF
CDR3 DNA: TGCGCCAGCAGCTTTAGGGCCCCTGGGACAAGCGAGCAGTACTTC

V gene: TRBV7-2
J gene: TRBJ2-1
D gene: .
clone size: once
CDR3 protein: CASSPQTSRDEQFF
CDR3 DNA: TGTGCCAGCAGCCCGCAGACTAGTCGCGATGAGCAGTTCTTC

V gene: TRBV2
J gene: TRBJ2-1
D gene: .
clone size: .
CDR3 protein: CASQDLWEQFF
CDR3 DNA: TGTGCCAGCCAGGACTTGTGGGAGCAGTTCTTC

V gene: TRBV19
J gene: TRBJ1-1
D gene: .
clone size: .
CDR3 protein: CATSDRNLNTEAFF
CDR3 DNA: TGTGCCACCTCGGACAGAAATTTGAACACTGAAGCTTTCTTT

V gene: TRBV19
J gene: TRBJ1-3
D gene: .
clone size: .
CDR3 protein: CASSISAGNSGNTIYF
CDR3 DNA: TGTGCCAGTAGTATTTCCGCAGGGAACTCTGGAAACACCATATATTTT

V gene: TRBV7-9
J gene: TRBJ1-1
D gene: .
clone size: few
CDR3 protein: CASSLQYTEAFF
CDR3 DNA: TGTGCCAGCAGCTTACAGTACACTGAAGCTTTCTTT

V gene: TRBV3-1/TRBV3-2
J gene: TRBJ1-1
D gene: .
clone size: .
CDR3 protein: CASSRMVQGERNTEAFF
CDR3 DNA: TGTGCCAGCAGCCGAATGGTACAGGGAGAGAGAAACACTGAAGCTTTCTTT

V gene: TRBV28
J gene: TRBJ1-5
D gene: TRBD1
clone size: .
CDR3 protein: CASTGTGGRQPQHF
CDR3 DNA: TGTGCCAGCACCGGAACAGGGGGCCGTCAGCCCCAGCATTTT

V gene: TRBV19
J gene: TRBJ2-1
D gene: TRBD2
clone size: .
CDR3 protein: CASSTASGGLYNEQFF
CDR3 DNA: TGTGCCAGTAGTACCGCTAGCGGGGGACTCTACAATGAGCAGTTCTTC

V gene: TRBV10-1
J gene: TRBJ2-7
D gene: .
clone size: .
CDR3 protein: CASSESGLLLYEQYF
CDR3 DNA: TGCGCCAGCAGTGAGTCGGGACTTTTACTCTACGAGCAGTACTTC

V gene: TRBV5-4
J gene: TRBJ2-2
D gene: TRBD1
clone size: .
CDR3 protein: CASSFGQGANRPGELFF
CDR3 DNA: TGTGCCAGCAGCTTCGGACAGGGGGCGAATAGGCCCGGGGAGCTGTTTTTT

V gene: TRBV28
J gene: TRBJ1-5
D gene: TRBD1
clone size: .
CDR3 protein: CASIEPRGLYSNQPQHF
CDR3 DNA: TGTGCCAGCATTGAACCCAGGGGGCTTTATAGCAATCAGCCCCAGCATTTT

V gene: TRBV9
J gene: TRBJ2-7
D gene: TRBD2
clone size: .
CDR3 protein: CASSVAPAGYEQYF
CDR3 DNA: TGTGCCAGCAGCGTAGCCCCAGCGGGGTACGAGCAGTACTTC

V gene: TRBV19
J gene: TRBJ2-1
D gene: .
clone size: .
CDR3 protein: CASNDAGPPVNEQFF
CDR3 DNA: TGTGCCAGTAATGATGCGGGACCGCCGGTCAATGAGCAGTTCTTC

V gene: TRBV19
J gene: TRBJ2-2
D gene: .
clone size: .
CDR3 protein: CASSMVRARELFF
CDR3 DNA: TGTGCCAGTAGTATGGTCCGCGCCCGGGAGCTGTTTTTT

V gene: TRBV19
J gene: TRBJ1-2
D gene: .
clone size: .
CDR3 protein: CASSISQVDGYTF
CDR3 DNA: TGTGCCAGTAGTATTTCTCAGGTGGATGGCTACACCTTC

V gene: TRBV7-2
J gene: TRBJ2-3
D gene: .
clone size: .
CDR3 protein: CASSKGGDTQYF
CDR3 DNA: TGTGCCAGCAGCAAGGGAGGAGATACGCAGTATTTT

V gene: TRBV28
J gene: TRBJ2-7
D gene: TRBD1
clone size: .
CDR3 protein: CASSTHRGRYEQYF
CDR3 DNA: TGTGCCAGCAGCACTCACAGGGGAAGGTACGAGCAGTACTTC

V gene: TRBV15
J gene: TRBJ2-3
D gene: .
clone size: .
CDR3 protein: CATSRNRYTDTQYF
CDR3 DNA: TGTGCCACCAGCAGGAATCGCTACACAGATACGCAGTATTTT

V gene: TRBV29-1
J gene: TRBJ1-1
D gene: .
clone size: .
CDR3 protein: CSVQGRANTEAFF
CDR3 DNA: TGCAGCGTTCAGGGGAGGGCGAACACTGAAGCTTTCTTT

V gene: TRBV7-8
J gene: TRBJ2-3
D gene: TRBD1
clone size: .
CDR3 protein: CASSLVAGTGADTQYF
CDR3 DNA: TGTGCCAGCAGCTTAGTGGCCGGGACAGGGGCAGATACGCAGTATTTT

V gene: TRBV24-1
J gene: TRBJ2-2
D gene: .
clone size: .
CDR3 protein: CATSDWTGNTGELFF
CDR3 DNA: TGTGCCACCAGTGATTGGACGGGAAACACCGGGGAGCTGTTTTTT

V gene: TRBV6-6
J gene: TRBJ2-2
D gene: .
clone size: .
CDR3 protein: CASSYWRAGNTGELFF
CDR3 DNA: TGTGCCAGCAGTTACTGGCGGGCAGGGAACACCGGGGAGCTGTTTTTT

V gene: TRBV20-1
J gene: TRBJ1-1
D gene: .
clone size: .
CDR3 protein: CSASRGPVNTEAFF
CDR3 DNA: TGCAGTGCTAGTAGGGGCCCAGTGAACACTGAAGCTTTCTTT

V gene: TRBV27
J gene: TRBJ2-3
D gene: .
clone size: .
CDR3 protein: CASSSGVADTQYF
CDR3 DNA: TGTGCCAGCAGTTCGGGGGTAGCAGATACGCAGTATTTT

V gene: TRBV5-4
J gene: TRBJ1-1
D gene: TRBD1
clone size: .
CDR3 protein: CASSPGQGITEAFF
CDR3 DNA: TGTGCCAGCAGCCCGGGACAGGGGATTACTGAAGCTTTCTTT